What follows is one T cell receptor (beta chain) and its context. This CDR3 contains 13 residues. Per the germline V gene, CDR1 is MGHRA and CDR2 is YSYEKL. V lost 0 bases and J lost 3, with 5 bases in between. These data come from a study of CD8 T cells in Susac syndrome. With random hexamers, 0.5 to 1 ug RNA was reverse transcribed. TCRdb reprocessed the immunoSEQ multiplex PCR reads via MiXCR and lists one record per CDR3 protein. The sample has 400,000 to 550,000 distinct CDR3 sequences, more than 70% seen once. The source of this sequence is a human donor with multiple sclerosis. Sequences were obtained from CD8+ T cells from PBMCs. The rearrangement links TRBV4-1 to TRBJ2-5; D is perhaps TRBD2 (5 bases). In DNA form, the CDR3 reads TGCGCCAGCAGCCAAGAAGCGGAAGAGACCCAGTACTTC. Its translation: CASSQEAEETQYF.